This section outlines one T cell receptor beta chain sequence together with its context. Its antigen is not identified. This record comes from a study of shared clonotypes between healthy human individuals. Background on the study: Each donor's CD4 naive and CD4 memory cells filled three plates apiece, CD8 naive two, and CD8 memory one. General study points: The researchers took only blood, and tissue repertoires probably look different.

Trimming cost V 6 bases and J 0 bases, with 13 bases left between them. CDR1 is SGHTS, CDR2 YDEGEE, per germline. This CDR3 comprises 15 residues. Using approximately 200 ng DNA, 30,000 or so T cell genomes, the sorted-subset replicate PCRs were run. Generated by immunoSEQ multiplex PCR, the TCRdb table keeps only in-frame clones and is missing some. Of approximately 1,500,000 clones in the sample, around 98% were seen once. CD4+ cells yielded CD45RA+ naive and CD45RA-negative memory subsets. This chain uses TRBV5-8 with TRBJ2-1, with D tentatively TRBD2 (7 bases). Sequencing was performed on naive CD4+ T cells sorted from blood. Subset meaning: CD45RA+ positively selected. This receptor was obtained from a man younger than 45 in good health. In DNA form, the CDR3 reads TGTGCCAGCACCCGTGCGGGGGCCTCCTACAATGAGCAGTTCTTC. This translates into CASTRAGASYNEQFF.